The entry that follows covers one T cell receptor beta chain sequence. Its target is not known. Time point meaning: newly diagnosed, previously untreated cHL patient sample. It was by magnetic negative selection that CD8+ T cells were isolated from thawed PBMCs. What served as comparison were PBMCs in newly diagnosed, untreated classical Hodgkin lymphoma. This sample is part of a study of PD-1 blockade in classical Hodgkin lymphoma. Study results and caveats: What drove the repertoire differences, possibly disease activity or prior therapy, has not been defined. Baseline TCR diversity was reportedly lower in newly diagnosed patients than healthy donors.

Trimming left V 2 bases short and J 5 bases short, with 15 bases between. The CDR3 loop spans 15 amino acids. CDR1 MNHEY and CDR2 SMNVEV come from the germline V gene (reference sequence). The method was immunoSEQ multiplex PCR; TCRdb's version includes in-frame clones alone and lacks a portion of them. The sample has over 4,000 clones, 85% to 90% seen once. This clonotype was obtained from a human donor with classical Hodgkin lymphoma. The chain employs TRBV27 and TRBJ1-2; D not resolved. The sample was CD8+ T cells from blood. In DNA form, the CDR3 reads TGTGCCAGCAGTTTACGAATCGGAGCCGATTATGGCTACACCTTC. It translates to CASSLRIGADYGYTF.